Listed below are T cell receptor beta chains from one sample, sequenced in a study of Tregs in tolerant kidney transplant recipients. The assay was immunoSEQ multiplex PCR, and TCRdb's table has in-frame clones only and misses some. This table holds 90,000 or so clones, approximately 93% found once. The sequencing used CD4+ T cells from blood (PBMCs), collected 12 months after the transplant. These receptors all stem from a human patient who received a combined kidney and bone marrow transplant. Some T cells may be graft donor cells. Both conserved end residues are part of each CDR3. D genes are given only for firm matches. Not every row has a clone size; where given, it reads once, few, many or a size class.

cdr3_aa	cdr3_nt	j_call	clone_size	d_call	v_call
CASSYAGLLYGYTF	TGTGCCAGCAGTTACGCAGGGTTACTCTATGGCTACACCTTC	TRBJ1-2	.	.	TRBV6-6
CASSLITAGGYTF	TGTGCCAGCAGCTTAATTACGGCAGGAGGCTACACCTTC	TRBJ1-2	once	.	TRBV7-9
CASSTGTSGSSGTDTQYF	TGTGCCAGTAGTACCGGGACTAGCGGGAGCAGTGGCACAGATACGCAGTATTTT	TRBJ2-3	.	TRBD2	TRBV19
CASSKAPRQLPWDTGELFF	TGTGCCAGCAGCAAAGCGCCACGACAGCTCCCCTGGGACACCGGGGAGCTGTTTTTT	TRBJ2-2	.	.	TRBV21-1
CASSLAQTGTSTDTQYF	TGTGCCAGCAGCTTAGCTCAGACGGGGACTAGCACAGATACGCAGTATTTT	TRBJ2-3	.	.	TRBV7-6
CASSLAVGSGNTIYF	TGCGCCAGCAGCTTGGCCGTGGGGAGTGGAAACACCATATATTTT	TRBJ1-3	.	.	TRBV5-1
CASSLGDRVNEQYF	TGTGCCAGCAGCCTCGGCGACAGGGTCAACGAGCAGTACTTC	TRBJ2-7	.	TRBD1	TRBV11-1
CASSPVTVTSTDTQYF	TGTGCCAGCTCACCTGTGACAGTTACTAGCACAGATACGCAGTATTTT	TRBJ2-3	.	.	TRBV18
CSARGGGEQFF	TGCAGTGCTAGAGGGGGCGGTGAGCAGTTCTTC	TRBJ2-1	.	.	TRBV20-1
CAISEDRRDQPQHF	TGTGCCATCAGTGAGGACAGAAGAGATCAGCCCCAGCATTTT	TRBJ1-5	.	.	TRBV10-3
CASRGPQPGLAGVRELFF	TGTGCCAGCAGGGGGCCACAACCGGGACTAGCGGGGGTCCGGGAGCTGTTTTTT	TRBJ2-2	.	TRBD2	TRBV4-2
CASSLSPGAANEKLFF	TGTGCCAGCAGCTTGTCCCCAGGGGCAGCTAATGAAAAACTGTTTTTT	TRBJ1-4	.	.	TRBV5-4
CAIRFGQRLYF	TGTGCCATCAGATTTGGACAGCGGCTGTACTTC	TRBJ2-7	.	.	TRBV10-3
CASRPPGDRGWKLFF	TGTGCCAGCAGGCCCCCAGGGGACAGGGGATGGAAACTGTTTTTT	TRBJ1-4	.	TRBD1	TRBV28
CASSLESRSGGEETQYF	TGTGCCAGCAGCTTGGAGTCGCGGTCCGGGGGGGAGGAGACCCAGTACTTC	TRBJ2-5	.	TRBD2	TRBV5-4
CASSLVAASTDTQYF	TGCGCCAGCAGCTTGGTAGCGGCTAGCACAGATACGCAGTATTTT	TRBJ2-3	.	.	TRBV5-1
CASRGGAFYGYTF	TGTGCCAGCAGGGGGGGGGCGTTCTACGGCTACACCTTC	TRBJ1-2	.	.	TRBV28